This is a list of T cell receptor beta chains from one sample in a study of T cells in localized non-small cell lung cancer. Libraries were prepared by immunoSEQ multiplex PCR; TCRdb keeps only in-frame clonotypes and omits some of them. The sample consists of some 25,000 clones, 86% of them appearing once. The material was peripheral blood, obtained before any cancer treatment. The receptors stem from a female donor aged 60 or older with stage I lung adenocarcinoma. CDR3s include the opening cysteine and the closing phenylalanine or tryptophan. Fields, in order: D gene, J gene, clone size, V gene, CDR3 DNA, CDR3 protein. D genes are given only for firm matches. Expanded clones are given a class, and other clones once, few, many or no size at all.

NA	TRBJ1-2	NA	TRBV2	TGTGCCAGCAGTTCCGGTCAAGCCCTCGCTTATGGCTACACCTTC	CASSSGQALAYGYTF
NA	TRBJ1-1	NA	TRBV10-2	TGCGCCAGCAGTGAGTCGACGTCAGTTAACACTGAAGCTTTCTTT	CASSESTSVNTEAFF
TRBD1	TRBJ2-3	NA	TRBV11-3	TGTGCCAGCAGCAACTCACAGGGGATCACAGATACGCAGTATTTT	CASSNSQGITDTQYF
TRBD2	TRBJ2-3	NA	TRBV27	TGTGCCAGCAACCCGACTAGCGGGCCAAGAGATACGCAGTATTTT	CASNPTSGPRDTQYF
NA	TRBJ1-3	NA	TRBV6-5	TGTGCCAGCAGTTATTCACAGCTCGGCTCTGGAAACACCATATATTTT	CASSYSQLGSGNTIYF
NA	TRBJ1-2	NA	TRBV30	TGTGCCTGGAGTGTATACCGAACTAACTATGGCTACACCTTC	CAWSVYRTNYGYTF
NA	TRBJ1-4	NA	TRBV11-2	TGTGCCAGCAGCTTAGCCCGGGACGAGGCCGGGAATGAAAAACTGTTTTTT	CASSLARDEAGNEKLFF
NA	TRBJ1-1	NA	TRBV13	TGTGCCAGCAGCTCCTATTTAACAGAGAACACTGAAGCTTTCTTT	CASSSYLTENTEAFF
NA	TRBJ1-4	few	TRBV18	TGTGCCAGCTCACCGCCGGGGGCGGAAAAACTGTTTTTT	CASSPPGAEKLFF
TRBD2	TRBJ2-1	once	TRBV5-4	TGTGCCAGCAGCGCGTCGTTTAGCGGGGGGTACAATGAGCAGTTCTTC	CASSASFSGGYNEQFF
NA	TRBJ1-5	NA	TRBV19	TGTGCCAGTAGTATGAACGGGGGAAATCAGCCCCAGCATTTT	CASSMNGGNQPQHF
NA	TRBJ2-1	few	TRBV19	TGTGCCAGTAGTGACCCTGGCAATGAGCAGTTCTTC	CASSDPGNEQFF
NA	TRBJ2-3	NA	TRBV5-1	TGCGCCAGCAGCTTGATTCCCGGGACTCCGGTCCCGAGATTAGATACGCAGTATTTT	CASSLIPGTPVPRLDTQYF
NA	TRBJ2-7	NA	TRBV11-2	TGTGCCAGCAGCTTAGGAGTAATATTCTCCTACGAGCAGTACTTC	CASSLGVIFSYEQYF
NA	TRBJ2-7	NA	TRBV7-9	TGTGCCAGCAGCTTAGACGCCAGGGTGGGGGAGCAGTACTTC	CASSLDARVGEQYF
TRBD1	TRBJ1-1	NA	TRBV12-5	TGTGCTAGTGGAACCGGACAGGCGGGGACTTTCTTT	CASGTGQAGTFF
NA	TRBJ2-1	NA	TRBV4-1	TGCGCCAGCAGCCACGTGGGGAGGATGAATGAGCAGTTCTTC	CASSHVGRMNEQFF
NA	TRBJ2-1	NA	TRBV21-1	TGTGCCAGCAGCAATGGGGCGGGAGTTGGGTCCTACAATGAGCAGTTCTTC	CASSNGAGVGSYNEQFF